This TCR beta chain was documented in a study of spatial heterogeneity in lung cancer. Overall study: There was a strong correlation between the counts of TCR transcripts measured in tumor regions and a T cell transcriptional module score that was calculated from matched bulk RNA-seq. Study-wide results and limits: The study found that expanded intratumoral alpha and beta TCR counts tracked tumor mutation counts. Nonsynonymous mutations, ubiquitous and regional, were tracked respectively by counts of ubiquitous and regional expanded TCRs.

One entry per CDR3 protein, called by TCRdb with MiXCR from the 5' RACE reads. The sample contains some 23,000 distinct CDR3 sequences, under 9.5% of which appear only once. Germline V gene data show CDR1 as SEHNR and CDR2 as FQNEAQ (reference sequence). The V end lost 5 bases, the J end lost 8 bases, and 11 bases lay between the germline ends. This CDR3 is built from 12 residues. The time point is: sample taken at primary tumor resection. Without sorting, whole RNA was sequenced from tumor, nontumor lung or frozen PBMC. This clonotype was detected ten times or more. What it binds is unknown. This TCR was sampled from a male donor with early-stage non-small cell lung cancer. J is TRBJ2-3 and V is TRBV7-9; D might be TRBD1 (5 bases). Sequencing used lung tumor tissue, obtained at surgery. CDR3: CASSLMQGTQYF. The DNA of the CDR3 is TGTGCCAGCAGCCTTATGCAGGGTACGCAGTATTTT.